What follows is one T cell receptor (beta chain) and its context. No antigen is known for it. This same CDR3 is encoded by further DNA sequences in the sample. The germline V gene has CDR1 SGHRS and CDR2 YFSETQ. Trimming stripped 0 bases from V and 1 base from J, with 4 bases between. This CDR3 region has 13 residues. This entry comes from a study of graft-versus-host responses after intestinal transplantation. Sequencing used immunoSEQ multiplex PCR; TCRdb keeps in-frame clones, though not all of them. The table includes 75,000 to 95,000 clones, 85% to 95% detected once. The sample consisted of unstimulated CD4+ T cells sorted from spleen or lymph node cells, taken before transplant. The V call is TRBV5-1, the J call TRBJ1-1; D gene uncertain. This receptor was identified in a human donor who was the organ donor for an intestinal transplant. This chain's CDR3 is CASSLAPNTEAFF. CDR3 DNA: TGCGCCAGCAGCTTGGCTCCGAACACTGAAGCTTTCTTT. The full variable domain, its missing parts supplied by reference TRBV5-1 and TRBJ1-1, is KAGVTQTPRYLIKTRGQQVTLSCSPISGHRSVSWYQQTPGQGLQFLFEYFSETQRNKGNFPGRFSGRQFSNSRSEMNVSTLELGDSALYLCASSLAPNTEAFFGQGTRLTVV.